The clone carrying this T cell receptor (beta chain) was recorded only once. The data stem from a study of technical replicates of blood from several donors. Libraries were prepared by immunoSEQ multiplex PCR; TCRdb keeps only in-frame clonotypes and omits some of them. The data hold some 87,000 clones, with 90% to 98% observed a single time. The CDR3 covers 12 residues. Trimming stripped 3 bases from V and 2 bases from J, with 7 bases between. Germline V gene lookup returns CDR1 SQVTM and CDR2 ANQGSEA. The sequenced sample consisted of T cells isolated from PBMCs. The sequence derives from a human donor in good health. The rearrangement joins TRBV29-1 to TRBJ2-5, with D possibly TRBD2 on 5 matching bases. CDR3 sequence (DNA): TGCAGCGTTGACTCGGGGCAAGAGACCCAGTACTTC. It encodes CSVDSGQETQYF.